Shown below are 28 T cell receptor beta chains from a single sample sequenced in a study of blood T cells in healthy people across ages. A second roughly 6 to 11 cycle PCR used barcoded and J-beta primers. Using its own MiXCR run on the 5' RACE reads, TCRdb lists one record per CDR3 protein. The sample comprises about 1.8 million distinct CDR3 sequences, around half of which are singletons, and approximately 2% rests with the top ten. The sample taken for sequencing was blood. These receptors were obtained from a woman aged 35 to 49 in good health.

This rearrangement joins TRBV24-1 to TRBJ2-6; no clear D gene. The V gene lost 3 bases and the J gene lost 2 bases, with 7 bases spanning the gap. The CDR3 totals 15 residues. Germline V gene data show CDR1 as KGHDR and CDR2 as SFDVKD. CDR3: CATSDESTGANVLTF. CDR3 DNA sequence: TGTGCCACCAGTGATGAATCAACTGGGGCCAACGTCCTGACTTTC.

This clonotype was detected a few times. The gene calls are TRBV20-1 and TRBJ2-7; weak D call: TRBD1 (5 bases). V was clipped by 6 bases and J by 3 bases, with 18 bases between them. Germline CDR1 DFQATT, CDR2 SNEGSKA (reference sequence). The CDR3 loop spans 14 amino acids. DNA for the CDR3: TGCAGTGCGCTGAGGACCAGGGCAGTCTACGAGCAGTACTTC. Its translation: CSALRTRAVYEQYF.

The sample holds a few counts of this clonotype. V is TRBV7-2 and J is TRBJ2-5; no reliable D call. The CDR3 is 15 amino acids. Between the trimmed V and J ends, which lost 2 bases and 0 bases, there was a span of 10 bases. Germline assignment: CDR1 SGHTA and CDR2 FQGNSA. The CDR3 coding sequence is TGTGCCAGCAGCTTAAAAACAGCCTACCAAGAGACCCAGTACTTC. Translated: CASSLKTAYQETQYF. Together with reference TRBV7-2 and TRBJ2-5, the CDR3 gives the full variable domain: GAGVSQSPSNKVTEKGKDVELRCDPISGHTALYWYRQSLGQGLEFLIYFQGNSAPDKSGLPSDRFSAERTGGSVSTLTIQRTQQEDSAVYLCASSLKTAYQETQYFGPGTRLLVL.

The chain carries TRBV21-1 and TRBJ1-1; TRBD1, the D gene given by the table, was not confirmed from the DNA. TRBV21-1 is a pseudogene segment. The CDR3 totals 15 residues. CDR3 coding DNA: TGTGCCAGCAGCAAAAATAAGGGGGCTCGAACTGAAGCTTTCTTT. Amino acids: CASSKNKGARTEAFF.

The chain employs TRBV12-3 or TRBV12-4 and TRBJ2-5; TRBD2 matches 12 bases. This CDR3 is built from 17 residues. The ends lost 1 base at V and 7 bases at J; junction bases unmatched: 10. The CDR3 is CASSLVTSGGTRTTQYF. The CDR3 bases are TGTGCCAGCAGTTTAGTTACTAGCGGGGGGACGCGTACGACCCAGTACTTC.

This clonotype has a handful of counts. The chain couples TRBV10-3 to TRBJ1-5; D is unclear. CDR3 length: 13 amino acids. V was pared by 0 bases and J by 3 bases, with 3 bases between. Per the germline V gene, CDR1 is ENHRY and CDR2 is SYGVKD. The DNA for the CDR3 is TGTGCCATCAGTGAGTCGTTCAATCAGCCCCAGCATTTT. It yields the protein CAISESFNQPQHF.

This chain links TRBV4-3 with TRBJ1-1; 7 bases agree with TRBD1. CDR1 and CDR2 (germline): LGHNA, YSLEER. The CDR3 is 14 residues long. V lost 3 bases to trimming and J lost 7 bases; unmatched junction nucleotides: 8. The CDR3 spells CASSQAGGWNEAFF. The CDR3 coding sequence is TGCGCCAGCAGCCAGGCAGGGGGTTGGAATGAAGCTTTCTTT.

The rearrangement links TRBV29-1 to TRBJ2-3; unclear D gene. The CDR3 runs 13 residues. V lost 5 bases and J 1 base, leaving 10 bases between the germline ends. CDR1 is SQVTM, CDR2 ANQGSEA, per germline. The CDR3 DNA reads as TGCAGCGTTTCTGGGGTAGGCACAGATACGCAGTATTTT. Translated: CSVSGVGTDTQYF.

This chain links TRBV14 with TRBJ2-7; D is ambiguous. The CDR3 runs 13 residues. Trimming stripped 1 base from V and 3 bases from J, with 7 bases between. Per the germline V gene, CDR1 is SGHDN and CDR2 is FVKESK. The DNA for the CDR3 is TGTGCCAGCAGCCAAGCCCGAGTCTACGAGCAGTACTTC. Protein sequence: CASSQARVYEQYF.

In its sample, this clonotype was seen a few times. V gene TRBV27 combines with J gene TRBJ2-5; tentatively, D is TRBD1 or TRBD2 (6 bases each). V shed 2 bases and J shed 3 bases, with 16 bases lying between them. CDR1 and CDR2 from the germline V gene are MNHEY and SMNVEV (reference sequence). The CDR3 totals 16 residues. CDR3: CASSLREEGVEETQYF. In DNA form, the CDR3 reads TGTGCCAGCAGTTTAAGGGAGGAGGGGGTCGAAGAGACCCAGTACTTC.

This clonotype showed up just a few times. This chain uses TRBV29-1 with TRBJ2-3, with 11 nucleotides matching TRBD1. The CDR3 totals 14 residues. The germline V gene encodes CDR1 SQVTM and CDR2 ANQGSEA. With 7 bases clipped from V and 1 base from J, the junction kept 4 bases outside the gene matches. The CDR3 is CSGLDRGRTDTQYF. DNA for the CDR3: TGCAGCGGATTGGACAGGGGGCGCACAGATACGCAGTATTTT.

This clonotype was seen more than once but under ten times. The rearrangement links TRBV29-1 to TRBJ2-1, with TRBD2 matching over 8 bases. The CDR3 is 14 amino acids. The germline V gene encodes CDR1 SQVTM and CDR2 ANQGSEA. The trim removed 6 bases at V and 10 bases at J, leaving 14 bases unmatched. The CDR3: CSVQAGAGWKEQFF. CDR3 nucleotide sequence: TGCAGCGTCCAAGCGGGGGCGGGATGGAAAGAGCAGTTCTTC.

Notes on this clonotype: One junction end does not reproduce the germline sequence, and a read error may be involved. The rearrangement joins TRBV5-1 to TRBJ2-1; D is uncertain. Germline CDR1 reads SGHRS; CDR2 reads YFSETQ. The CDR3 length is 13 residues. The CDR3 DNA reads TGCGCCAGCAGCTTTACTCCCTACAATGAGCTGTTCTTC. Its protein is CASSFTPYNELFF.

CDR3 region: CSAKRGNGETEAFF. The CDR3 DNA reads as TGCAGCGCTAAACGGGGGAACGGAGAAACTGAAGCTTTCTTT. This chain uses TRBV29-1 with TRBJ1-1; possible D gene TRBD1, 5 bases. The CDR3 loop spans 14 amino acids. CDR1 is SQVTM, CDR2 ANQGSEA, per germline. With 7 bases removed from V and 5 bases from J, the gap between germline ends came to 20 bases.

This clonotype appeared a few times. The V call is TRBV29-1, the J call TRBJ1-2; perhaps TRBD1 as D (5 bases). There are 13 residues in the CDR3. Germline V lookup: CDR1 SQVTM, CDR2 ANQGSEA. The V end lost 6 bases, the J end lost 4 bases, and 15 bases lay between the germline ends. This CDR3 reads CSVPPDSSYGYTF. As DNA, the CDR3 is TGCAGCGTCCCTCCCGACAGCAGCTATGGCTACACCTTC. Looking up the rest from reference TRBV29-1 and TRBJ1-2 gives the full variable domain: SAVISQKPSRDICQRGTSLTIQCQVDSQVTMMFWYRQQPGQSLTLIATANQGSEATYESGFVIDKFPISRPNLTFSTLTVSNMSPEDSSIYLCSVPPDSSYGYTFGSGTRLTVV.

This clonotype was seen only once. The V and J genes are TRBV9 and TRBJ2-1; 11 nucleotides line up with TRBD2. The J call is uncertain, as TRBJ2-7 better fits the DNA end. The CDR3 covers 17 residues. CDR1 is SGDLS and CDR2 is YYNGEE in the germline V gene. The CDR3 region is CASSANVAGGPYNEQYF. CDR3 nucleotides: TGTGCCAGCAGCGCGAATGTAGCGGGGGGGCCCTACAATGAGCAGTACTTC.

This clonotype has more than one count but fewer than ten. V and J are TRBV27 and TRBJ2-2; 14 nucleotides align to TRBD2. The junction had 10 bases not matched to a gene; V was cut back by 5 bases and J by 5 bases. Germline assignment: CDR1 MNHEY and CDR2 SMNVEV (reference sequence). CDR3 length: 18 amino acids. CDR3 DNA: TGTGCCAGCAGTCCGACGACTAGCGGGGGGGCCTTGACCGGGGAGCTGTTTTTT. It codes for CASSPTTSGGALTGELFF.

In nucleotides, the CDR3 is TGTGCCAGCAGCCAGGAGTCACAAGCGAGTGAGCAGTTCTTC. Amino acid sequence: CASSQESQASEQFF. This chain connects TRBV4-2 to TRBJ2-1; D is undetermined. V was clipped by 3 bases and J by 9 bases, with 15 bases between them. CDR1 LGHNA and CDR2 YNFKEQ come from the germline V gene. This CDR3 comprises 14 residues.

V usage is TRBV6-2 or TRBV6-3 and J usage is TRBJ2-5; tentative D call: TRBD2 (7 bases). The DNA matches TRBJ2-4 better at its end, which makes the J call doubtful. The V gene's germline CDR1 is MNHEY and CDR2 SVGEGT. The CDR3 contains 14 residues. CDR3 coding DNA: TGTGCCAGCAGTTACGGTCAGGGGAGGGACATTCAGTACTTC. It codes for CASSYGQGRDIQYF.

This clonotype has a count of ten or more. The chain is built from TRBV20-1 and TRBJ1-1; D is perhaps TRBD1 (6 bases). Deletions cut 6 bases from V and 3 bases from J, with 20 bases between. Germline CDR1 is DFQATT and CDR2 is SNEGSKA (reference sequence). The CDR3 totals 15 residues. The CDR3 nucleotides read TGCAGTGCAGCGACAGGTTCGTCATCCCACACTGAAGCTTTCTTT. It specifies CSAATGSSSHTEAFF.

This chain uses TRBV20-1 with TRBJ2-1; a possible D gene is TRBD1 (6 bases). CDR1 is DFQATT, CDR2 SNEGSKA, per germline (reference sequence). CDR3 length: 12 amino acids. Trimming shortened V by 3 bases and J by 8 bases, and 11 bases separated the two germline ends. The chain's CDR3 is CSASRQAYEQFF. CDR3 DNA: TGCAGTGCTAGCCGACAGGCGTATGAGCAGTTCTTC.

This chain uses TRBV7-2 with TRBJ2-7, with 16 nucleotides matching TRBD2. Germline assignment: CDR1 SGHTA and CDR2 FQGNSA. This CDR3 contains 17 residues. V was pared by 5 bases and J by 7 bases, with 11 bases of the junction left unmatched. The DNA of the CDR3 is TGTGCCAGCAGCCCACCGGGACTAGCGGGGGGGCAGGGTGAGCAGTACTTC. This translates into CASSPPGLAGGQGEQYF.

This clonotype came up many times. The J gene is TRBJ2-5, the V gene TRBV20-1, with D possibly TRBD2 on 6 matching bases. The CDR3 totals 11 residues. The V gene lost 5 bases and the J gene lost 5 bases, with 9 bases spanning the gap. Germline CDR1 is DFQATT and CDR2 is SNEGSKA (reference sequence). As DNA, the CDR3 is TGCAGTGCTGGTGGGGGGGAGACCCAGTACTTC. Translation gives CSAGGGETQYF.

This clonotype was counted a single time. The chain uses TRBV27 and TRBJ1-4, with D possibly being TRBD1 (6 bases). The CDR3 runs to 16 residues. The V end lost 6 bases, the J end lost 4 bases, and 18 bases lay between the germline ends. Germline lookup yields CDR1 MNHEY and CDR2 SMNVEV (reference sequence). In DNA, the CDR3 is TGTGCCAGCAGCTTGTTTCGGACAGAATTTAATGAAAAACTGTTTTTT. It is translated as CASSLFRTEFNEKLFF.

This clonotype came up a few times. The rearrangement joins TRBV29-1 to TRBJ2-1; 9 bases fit TRBD2. This CDR3 contains 16 residues. The V gene end was trimmed by 4 bases and the J gene end by 1 base; junction bases not matched to a gene: 8. The germline CDR1 and CDR2 sequences are SQVTM and ANQGSEA. The CDR3, as DNA: TGCAGCGTTGCGGCTAATCTAGCGGGGTCCTACAATGAGCAGTTCTTC. Residues: CSVAANLAGSYNEQFF.

V and J are TRBV9 and TRBJ1-5, with 7 bases aligning to TRBD1. The V and J ends lost 4 bases and 1 base, in that order; junction bases with no gene match: 8. Germline-derived CDR1 and CDR2 are SGDLS and YYNGEE. The CDR3 totals 16 residues. The CDR3 sequence: CASSPEGAMSNQPQHF. CDR3 DNA sequence: TGTGCCAGCAGCCCAGAGGGGGCGATGAGCAATCAGCCCCAGCATTTT.

The rearrangement joins TRBV6-5 to TRBJ2-7; 8 positions agree with TRBD2. Germline CDR1 reads MNHEY; CDR2 reads SVGAGI. This CDR3 has 14 amino acids. The V segment lost 2 bases and the J segment 6 bases; nucleotides outside the gene matches: 6. Here the CDR3 DNA reads TGTGCCAGCAGTTACGTCGGGGGGGCTCGCGAGCAGTACTTC. Amino acid sequence: CASSYVGGAREQYF.

J is TRBJ2-1 and V is TRBV6-5, with 12 bases fitting TRBD2. Losses at the gene ends were 6 bases for V and 9 bases for J; bases not matched to a gene: 6. The CDR3 spans 14 residues. Looked up from germline, CDR1 is MNHEY and CDR2 is SVGAGI. This CDR3 is CASSRLAGEGEQFF. CDR3 DNA: TGTGCCAGCAGCAGACTAGCGGGGGAGGGTGAGCAGTTCTTC.